The 30 T cell receptor beta chains below come from one sample, sequenced in a study of T cells in localized non-small cell lung cancer. TCRdb's table, derived via immunoSEQ multiplex PCR, lists solely in-frame clones and lacks some. Of 4,000 to 4,500 clones in the sample, around 40% were seen once. Source: lung tumor tissue, taken before any cancer treatment. These receptors were collected from a woman aged 35-75 years with stage I lung adenocarcinoma.

The rearrangement joins TRBV30 to TRBJ2-3, with a weak D call TRBD1 (6 bases). Germline CDR1 and CDR2: GTSNPN and SVGIG (reference sequence). Trimming stripped 1 base from V and 9 bases from J, with 8 bases between. This CDR3 has 11 residues. The CDR3 loop reads CAWSGDITQYF. The DNA for the CDR3 is TGTGCCTGGAGTGGGGACATAACGCAGTATTTT.

The chain links TRBV12-5 to TRBJ1-5; the D is unclear. Germline CDR1 reads LGHNT; CDR2 reads FRNRAP. The CDR3 length is 13 residues. V was shortened by 8 bases and J by 7 bases, with 15 bases between the two germline ends. CDR3 loop: CASQWGGEQPQHF. CDR3 coding DNA: TGTGCTAGTCAGTGGGGTGGGGAACAGCCCCAGCATTTT.

This sequence joins TRBV19 and TRBJ1-1; possible D gene TRBD1, 5 bases. V was cut by 5 bases and J by 6 bases, with 22 bases left in between. CDR1 and CDR2 (germline): LNHDA, SQIVND (reference sequence). The CDR3 covers 16 residues. The CDR3 nucleotides read TGTGCCAGTAGTTACGTCTCCGGACACATTACGGCTGAAGCTTTCTTT. Its translation is CASSYVSGHITAEAFF.

This clone was seen a handful of times. The V gene is TRBV19, the J gene TRBJ1-1; D gene ambiguous. V lost 8 bases, J lost 10 bases, and 14 bases lay in between. The CDR3 length is 11 residues. Germline CDR1 and CDR2: LNHDA and SQIVND (reference sequence). The CDR3 DNA follows: TGTGCCAGTGGGGAGGAGGTACGAGCTTTCTTT. It is translated as CASGEEVRAFF.

The chain couples TRBV29-1 to TRBJ2-7; 12 bases agree with TRBD2. CDR1 SQVTM and CDR2 ANQGSEA come from the germline V gene. The V and J ends lost 5 bases and 4 bases, in that order; junction bases with no gene match: 6. CDR3 length equals 14 residues. The CDR3 sequence: CSVSTSGRKYEQYF. DNA for the CDR3: TGCAGCGTTTCGACTAGCGGGAGAAAATACGAGCAGTACTTC.

This clone has only one observation. This chain uses TRBV30 with TRBJ1-5; D is unclear. Trimming cost V 3 bases and J 13 bases, with 28 bases left between them. The CDR3 sequence is 16 residues long. Germline V CDR1 and CDR2: GTSNPN, SVGIG (reference sequence). DNA of the CDR3: TGTGCCTGGAGCCAAGGTGTGGAGGGCCGCCGCGGGTTACAGCATTTT. Its translation: CAWSQGVEGRRGLQHF.

This chain joins TRBV18 and TRBJ2-3; D unclear. V dropped 0 bases and J dropped 4 bases, with 8 bases sitting between them. Germline V gene lookup returns CDR1 KGHSH and CDR2 LQKENI. CDR3 length: 14 residues. The CDR3 protein is CASSPPPNSDTQYF. CDR3 nucleotide sequence: TGTGCCAGCTCACCACCCCCCAATTCAGATACGCAGTATTTT.

This clone has just a few counts. The chain has TRBV28 and TRBJ2-3; D not certain. This CDR3 has 15 residues. Trimming stripped 2 bases from V and 8 bases from J, with 17 bases between. CDR1 and CDR2 (germline): MDHEN, SYDVKM. The DNA for the CDR3 is TGTGCCAGCAGTTTAAGATCCTCGTTTTATGGTACGCAGTATTTT. Protein: CASSLRSSFYGTQYF. The full variable domain, in which reference TRBV28 and TRBJ2-3 provide the parts outside the CDR3, is DVKVTQSSRYLVKRTGEKVFLECVQDMDHENMFWYRQDPGLGLRLIYFSYDVKMKEKGDIPEGYSVSREKKERFSLILESASTNQTSMYLCASSLRSSFYGTQYFGPGTRLTVL.

The rearrangement joins TRBV19 to TRBJ2-2; D remains ambiguous. Germline CDR1 reads LNHDA; CDR2 reads SQIVND (reference sequence). CDR3 size: 13 residues. The V end lost 4 bases, the J end lost 0 bases, and 3 bases lay between the germline ends. The CDR3 region has the DNA TGTGCCAGTAGTAATCCGAACACCGGGGAGCTGTTTTTT. Its translation is CASSNPNTGELFF. The full variable domain, with the rest looked up from reference TRBV19 and TRBJ2-2, is DGGITQSPKYLFRKEGQNVTLSCEQNLNHDAMYWYRQDPGQGLRLIYYSQIVNDFQKGDIAEGYSVSREKKESFPLTVTSAQKNPTAFYLCASSNPNTGELFFGEGSRLTVL.

The chain carries TRBV19 and TRBJ2-2; 9 bases line up with TRBD1. Losses at the gene ends were 4 bases for V and 5 bases for J; bases not matched to a gene: 8. This CDR3 contains 16 residues. The germline gives CDR1 LNHDA, CDR2 SQIVND (reference sequence). CDR3 sequence (DNA): TGTGCCAGTAGTAATACCGGGACAGGGCGAACCGGGGAGCTGTTTTTT. As protein: CASSNTGTGRTGELFF.

The genes are TRBV9 and TRBJ1-3; 10 positions agree with TRBD1. Losses at the gene ends were 0 bases for V and 1 base for J; bases not matched to a gene: 7. This CDR3 is built from 18 residues. The germline CDR1 and CDR2 sequences are SGDLS and YYNGEE. DNA of the CDR3: TGTGCCAGCAGCGTAGTAGGGACAGGGGCCAGTTCTGGAAACACCATATATTTT. Amino acid sequence: CASSVVGTGASSGNTIYF. Together with reference TRBV9 and TRBJ1-3, the CDR3 gives the full variable domain: DSGVTQTPKHLITATGQRVTLRCSPRSGDLSVYWYQQSLDQGLQFLIQYYNGEERAKGNILERFSAQQFPDLHSELNLSSLELGDSALYFCASSVVGTGASSGNTIYFGEGSWLTVV.

Points on this clone: The DNA has a base that is unclear or was not read; X is used for its residue. V and J are TRBV6-8 and TRBJ1-2; D uncertain. The CDR3 consists of 14 residues. CDR1 and CDR2 (germline): MNHGY, SAAAGT. Trimming took off 6 bases at V and 2 bases at J, with 13 bases between the two ends. DNA for the CDR3: TGTGCCAGCAGCTCGATAGTGRACAACTATGGCTACACCTTC. It is translated as CASSSIVXNYGYTF.

The V and J genes are TRBV19 and TRBJ2-5, with 7 nucleotides matching TRBD2. The length of the CDR3 is 14 residues. With V trimmed by 5 bases and J by 5 bases, 8 bases remained unmatched. Germline loops: CDR1 LNHDA, CDR2 SQIVND (reference sequence). DNA of the CDR3: TGTGCCAGTAGTTGGTCGGGAGGTGTGGAGACCCAGTACTTC. It translates to CASSWSGGVETQYF.

This clone has only a few counts. The gene calls are TRBV28 and TRBJ2-1; 7 positions match TRBD2. The germline V gene encodes CDR1 MDHEN and CDR2 SYDVKM. The junction had 13 bases not matched to a gene; V was cut back by 7 bases and J by 13 bases. This CDR3 region has 13 residues. Here the CDR3 DNA reads TGTGCCAGCACTAATCTAGCCGGGACTATACAGTTCTTC. Translation: CASTNLAGTIQFF.

The V and J genes are TRBV19 and TRBJ2-5; 7 bases line up with TRBD2. The CDR3 has 15 residues. The germline CDR1 and CDR2 sequences are LNHDA and SQIVND (reference sequence). V lost 3 bases to trimming and J lost 5 bases; unmatched junction nucleotides: 9. CDR3 in DNA: TGTGCCAGTAGTATCGGCGGGAGTACCGGCGAGACCCAGTACTTC. Translated: CASSIGGSTGETQYF.

In its sample, this clone ranks as medium-sized (0.01 to 0.1%). The V gene is TRBV11-3, the J gene TRBJ1-2, with TRBD1 matching over 7 bases. The CDR3 extends over 14 amino acids. Germline assignment: CDR1 SGHNT and CDR2 YENEEA. Unmatched junction bases numbered 2, after V lost 4 bases and J lost 0 bases. The CDR3 DNA reads as TGTGCCAGCAGCTCGGGACAGACTAACTATGGCTACACCTTC. As protein: CASSSGQTNYGYTF.

The chain is built from TRBV9 and TRBJ1-4, with 7 bases aligning to TRBD1. V shed 3 bases, J shed 6 bases, and the junction held 11 bases outside the gene matches. The CDR3 runs to 16 residues. Germline V gene sequence: CDR1 SGDLS, CDR2 YYNGEE. The chain's CDR3 is CASSARDGTEDEKLFF. CDR3 nucleotides: TGTGCCAGCAGCGCCCGCGATGGGACAGAGGATGAAAAACTGTTTTTT. Full variable domain (rest looked up from reference TRBV9 and TRBJ1-4): DSGVTQTPKHLITATGQRVTLRCSPRSGDLSVYWYQQSLDQGLQFLIQYYNGEERAKGNILERFSAQQFPDLHSELNLSSLELGDSALYFCASSARDGTEDEKLFFGSGTQLSVL.

V usage is TRBV18 and J usage is TRBJ2-3; D possibly corresponds to TRBD1 (8 bases). This CDR3 is 16 amino acids long. Germline-derived CDR1 and CDR2 are KGHSH and LQKENI. Trimming took off 6 bases at V and 0 bases at J, with 16 bases between the two ends. The chain's CDR3 is CASSRGQGGSTDTQYF. The CDR3 DNA follows: TGTGCCAGCTCCCGCGGACAGGGAGGGAGCACAGATACGCAGTATTTT.

A few counts support this clone. The V gene is TRBV10-3, the J gene TRBJ2-3; 9 positions agree with TRBD2. V lost 8 bases, J lost 4 bases, and 10 bases stayed unmatched. Germline V CDR1 and CDR2: ENHRY, SYGVKD. This CDR3 region has 15 residues. The CDR3 DNA follows: TGTGCCATCGGAGCGGGGGGAGACGGGTCAGATACGCAGTATTTT. The encoded protein is CAIGAGGDGSDTQYF.

Concerning this clone: Compared with germline, one end of the junction differs, possibly owing to a read error. The chain recombines TRBV10-2 with TRBJ2-3, with D tentatively TRBD1 or TRBD2 (6 bases each). Germline CDR1 WSHSY, CDR2 SAAADI. The CDR3 length is 16 residues. The CDR3 sequence: CASNDLARKGGDMQYF. CDR3 in DNA: TGCGCCAGCAATGATCTAGCGAGGAAAGGGGGAGATATGCAGTATTTT.

The chain couples TRBV11-3 to TRBJ2-1, with 12 nucleotides matching TRBD2. J gave up 3 bases and V 5 bases, and 5 bases lay outside the gene matches. CDR1 SGHNT and CDR2 YENEEA come from the germline V gene. The CDR3 loop spans 16 amino acids. The CDR3 loop reads CASSPRLAGVYNEQFF. The CDR3 DNA sequence: TGTGCCAGCAGCCCTCGACTAGCGGGGGTCTACAATGAGCAGTTCTTC.

This clone was observed a single time. V and J are TRBV28 and TRBJ1-5; a weak D match, TRBD1 (5 bases). The CDR3 covers 12 residues. The V and J ends lost 7 bases and 10 bases respectively, with 14 bases between them. Germline V gives CDR1 MDHEN, CDR2 SYDVKM. The CDR3 nucleotides read TGTGCCAGCACCCTCCCGAGGGGCCCCCAGCATTTT. Protein: CASTLPRGPQHF.

Within the sample, this clone is medium-sized. The chain joins TRBV11-3 to TRBJ2-7; D ambiguous. CDR1 SGHNT and CDR2 YENEEA come from the germline V gene. Trimming stripped 5 bases from V and 3 bases from J, with 14 bases between. The CDR3 is 14 residues long. This chain's CDR3 is CASSQATTGYEQYF. The CDR3 nucleotides read TGTGCCAGCAGCCAAGCCACCACCGGCTACGAGCAGTACTTC.

A single count supports this clone. CDR3 loop: CASSEFTGNTIYF. The CDR3 nucleotides are TGTGCCAGCAGTGAGTTTACCGGAAACACCATATATTTT. J is TRBJ1-3 and V is TRBV25-1; D gene ambiguous. The CDR3 covers 13 residues. Trimming left V 3 bases short and J 4 bases short, with 7 bases between. The germline V gene has CDR1 MGHDK and CDR2 SYGVNS.

This clone is medium-sized (0.01 to 0.1%). The rearrangement joins TRBV9 to TRBJ2-5; D might be TRBD2 (6 bases). Germline loops: CDR1 SGDLS, CDR2 YYNGEE. V lost 4 bases and J lost 0, with 16 bases in between. The CDR3 has 16 amino acids. The CDR3 DNA is TGTGCCAGCAGCTCTGGAGCGGGTTTGTACCAAGAGACCCAGTACTTC. This codes for CASSSGAGLYQETQYF.

This clone turned up a few times. The chain couples TRBV7-5 to TRBJ2-7; the table assigns TRBD2, which was not confirmed against the DNA. TRBV7-5 is assigned pseudogene status. The CDR3 runs to 15 residues. CDR3 coding DNA: TGTGCCAGCAGCTTTCCGGGACTAGGAATTCTCGAGCAGTACTTC. Its translation: CASSFPGLGILEQYF.

This clone was seen only a few times. This rearrangement joins TRBV30 to TRBJ1-2, with D possibly being TRBD1 (6 bases). Per germline, CDR1 GTSNPN and CDR2 SVGIG (reference sequence). The CDR3 contains 15 residues. V lost 4 bases and J lost 8, with 23 bases in between. The CDR3 DNA is TGTGCCTGGATCTGGGGGATAAGCGGGGGCGGAGGCTACACCTTC. It encodes CAWIWGISGGGGYTF. Based on the CDR3 plus reference TRBV30 and TRBJ1-2, the full variable domain is SQTIHQWPATLVQPVGSPLSLECTVEGTSNPNLYWYRQAAGRGLQLLFYSVGIGQISSEVPQNLSASRPQDRQFILSSKKLLLSDSGFYLCAWIWGISGGGGYTFGSGTRLTVV.

This chain connects TRBV6-8 to TRBJ1-5; tentatively, D is TRBD1 (5 bases). Trimming shortened V by 10 bases and J by 3 bases, and 19 bases separated the two germline ends. The germline V gene has CDR1 MNHGY and CDR2 SAAAGT. This CDR3 spans 15 amino acids. CDR3 DNA sequence: TGTGCCATCTCCGGGCAGGGCAGGAACAATCAGCCCCAGCATTTT. Translating it yields CAISGQGRNNQPQHF.

The genes are TRBV19 and TRBJ1-4; the match to TRBD1 covers 7 bases. Germline trimming cut 8 bases from V and 8 bases from J; bases unmatched to any gene: 11. CDR1 is LNHDA, CDR2 SQIVND, per germline (reference sequence). This CDR3 has 14 amino acids. Here the CDR3 DNA reads TGTGCCAGTCGACACAGGGGACCTGACGAAAAACTGTTTTTT. It is translated as CASRHRGPDEKLFF.

V usage is TRBV15 and J usage is TRBJ2-1; 10 bases align to TRBD2. CDR1 and CDR2 from the germline V gene are LNHNV and YYDKDF (reference sequence). CDR3 length equals 14 residues. After removal of 5 bases from V and 8 bases from J, the junction contained 6 bases not matched to a gene. CDR3 bases: TGTGCCACCAGCGAACTAGCGGGAACGGATGAGCAGTTCTTC. Translation gives CATSELAGTDEQFF.